One sample yielded the 24 T cell receptor beta chains listed below, sequenced in a study of T cell changes during pregnancy in multiple sclerosis. Profiled with immunoSEQ multiplex PCR; TCRdb holds only in-frame clones, not every one. The repertoire has 15,000 or so clones, over 90% of them found once; the top ten carry about 2.8%. This material consisted of peripheral blood, taken in the second trimester of pregnancy. Receptor source: a female donor in good health, enrolled as a control in a pregnancy study.

The chain links TRBV4-3 to TRBJ2-5, with D possibly being TRBD1 (6 bases). The ends were cut back, 3 bases at V and 4 bases at J, with 18 bases in the middle. Germline CDR1 LGHNA, CDR2 YSLEER. CDR3 length: 16 amino acids. The CDR3 DNA follows: TGCGCCAGCAGCCAGCCGGACAGAGTCAACCGAGAGACCCAGTACTTC. Translation: CASSQPDRVNRETQYF.

The chain has TRBV18 and TRBJ1-4; 10 bases align to TRBD1. V was pared by 3 bases and J by 8 bases, with 6 bases of the junction left unmatched. This CDR3 is built from 15 residues. Germline-derived CDR1 and CDR2 are KGHSH and LQKENI. The chain's CDR3 is CASSPRDRGPEKLFF. The CDR3 nucleotides read TGTGCCAGCTCACCTCGGGACAGGGGCCCCGAAAAACTGTTTTTT.

The chain joins TRBV5-6 to TRBJ2-4, with D hard to call. Germline V gene data show CDR1 as SGHDT and CDR2 as YYEEEE. CDR3 length: 14 residues. With 0 bases removed from V and 2 bases from J, the gap between germline ends came to 6 bases. The CDR3 is CASSLGRSKNIQYF. The CDR3 coding sequence is TGTGCCAGCAGCTTGGGCAGATCCAAAAACATTCAGTACTTC.

The chain carries TRBV6-5 and TRBJ2-3; 9 bases align to TRBD2. V shed 2 bases, J shed 3 bases, and the junction held 6 bases outside the gene matches. The CDR3 has 16 amino acids. The germline gives CDR1 MNHEY, CDR2 SVGAGI. CDR3 DNA sequence: TGTGCCAGCAGTTACGGAGCGGGGGGACTTACAGATACGCAGTATTTT. Protein sequence: CASSYGAGGLTDTQYF.

This chain links TRBV5-4 with TRBJ1-1; TRBD1 agrees at 8 bases. J lost 3 bases, V lost 3 bases, and 1 base had no gene match. The CDR3 has 13 residues. Germline lookup yields CDR1 SGHNT and CDR2 YYREEE (reference sequence). The DNA of the CDR3 is TGTGCCAGCAGCTGGGACAGGTACACTGAAGCTTTCTTT. Residues: CASSWDRYTEAFF.

This clone was found a few times. The chain recombines TRBV28 with TRBJ2-7; D possibly corresponds to TRBD2 (6 bases). Trimming stripped 7 bases from V and 4 bases from J, with 11 bases between. Germline loops: CDR1 MDHEN, CDR2 SYDVKM. The CDR3 is 12 amino acids. CDR3 loop: CASMEGSYEQYF. The CDR3 region has the DNA TGTGCCAGCATGGAGGGTTCATACGAGCAGTACTTC.

By its share, this clone is medium-sized. The chain is built from TRBV19 and TRBJ1-4; D uncertain. V lost 2 bases, J lost 13 bases, and 14 bases lay in between. Per the germline V gene, CDR1 is LNHDA and CDR2 is SQIVND (reference sequence). The CDR3 totals 13 residues. The CDR3 coding sequence is TGTGCCAGTAGTATATGGGCAGAAGGTGGACTGTTTTTT. This gives the protein CASSIWAEGGLFF.

This clone was observed a single time. V is TRBV5-1 and J is TRBJ2-3; 10 bases line up with TRBD1. Trimming took 0 bases from V and 2 from J; bases not matched to a gene: 12. Germline CDR1 reads SGHRS; CDR2 reads YFSETQ. This CDR3 has 19 residues. CDR3 bases: TGCGCCAGCAGCTTGGGCGTGCGGGGACAGGGGCCTTCCACAGATACGCAGTATTTT. It yields the protein CASSLGVRGQGPSTDTQYF. Based on the CDR3 plus reference TRBV5-1 and TRBJ2-3, the full variable domain is KAGVTQTPRYLIKTRGQQVTLSCSPISGHRSVSWYQQTPGQGLQFLFEYFSETQRNKGNFPGRFSGRQFSNSRSEMNVSTLELGDSALYLCASSLGVRGQGPSTDTQYFGPGTRLTVL.

The gene calls are TRBV18 and TRBJ2-3, with TRBD2 matching over 7 bases. J gave up 1 base and V 2 bases, and 3 bases lay outside the gene matches. Looked up from germline, CDR1 is KGHSH and CDR2 is LQKENI. The CDR3 runs 15 residues. Here the CDR3 reads CASSPGLAGTDTQYF. The CDR3 DNA sequence: TGTGCCAGCTCACCAGGGCTAGCGGGCACAGATACGCAGTATTTT.

The chain links TRBV6-5 to TRBJ2-2; D not resolved. The germline CDR1 and CDR2 sequences are MNHEY and SVGAGI. The CDR3 is made up of 15 amino acids. Trimming took 5 bases from V and 3 from J, leaving 13 bases between them. CDR3 residues: CASSPLLAYTGELFF. The CDR3, as DNA: TGTGCCAGCAGTCCCCTTTTGGCCTACACCGGGGAGCTGTTTTTT.

The chain combines TRBV11-3 with TRBJ2-1; TRBD2 matches 7 bases. Losses at the gene ends were 4 bases for V and 4 bases for J; bases not matched to a gene: 16. This CDR3 is 18 amino acids long. The V gene's germline CDR1 is SGHNT and CDR2 YENEEA. CDR3 residues: CASSYQSGTPDMYNEQFF. The CDR3 DNA follows: TGTGCCAGCAGCTACCAGAGCGGGACTCCCGATATGTACAATGAGCAGTTCTTC.

In this sample, this clone turned up a few times. This chain uses TRBV2 with TRBJ1-1; no firm D call. With 6 bases removed from V and 6 bases from J, the gap between germline ends came to 14 bases. The CDR3 is 13 amino acids. Per the germline V gene, CDR1 is SNHLY and CDR2 is FYNNEI. The CDR3: CASSLALPAEAFF. DNA of the CDR3: TGTGCCAGCAGCTTAGCCCTCCCGGCTGAAGCTTTCTTT. The whole variable domain, filled in from reference TRBV2 and TRBJ1-1, reads EPEVTQTPSHQVTQMGQEVILRCVPISNHLYFYWYRQILGQKVEFLVSFYNNEISEKSEIFDDQFSVERPDGSNFTLKIRSTKLEDSAMYFCASSLALPAEAFFGQGTRLTVV.

This clone occurred a few times. The rearrangement joins TRBV5-1 to TRBJ2-1; D may be TRBD2 (6 bases). Trimming took 4 bases from V and 1 from J, leaving 12 bases between them. This CDR3 has 15 amino acids. Germline V lookup: CDR1 SGHRS, CDR2 YFSETQ. The CDR3 DNA is TGCGCCAGCAGCCCCTATGGGGGGTCCTACAATGAGCAGTTCTTC. Translating gives CASSPYGGSYNEQFF. Full variable domain (remainder filled in from reference TRBV5-1 and TRBJ2-1): KAGVTQTPRYLIKTRGQQVTLSCSPISGHRSVSWYQQTPGQGLQFLFEYFSETQRNKGNFPGRFSGRQFSNSRSEMNVSTLELGDSALYLCASSPYGGSYNEQFFGPGTRLTVL.

The J gene is TRBJ2-7, the V gene TRBV7-8, with a tentative D call TRBD1 (5 bases). Germline-derived CDR1 and CDR2 are SGHVS and FQNEAQ. This CDR3 is built from 15 residues. Trimming left V 1 base short and J 0 bases short, with 10 bases between. Here the CDR3 DNA reads TGTGCCAGCAGCTTAGGAACAGGCTCCTCCTACGAGCAGTACTTC. This codes for CASSLGTGSSYEQYF.

Only a few counts were recorded for this clone. The rearrangement uses TRBV20-1 and TRBJ1-1; 8 nucleotides align to TRBD1. The CDR3 is 11 residues long. Unmatched junction bases numbered 2, after V lost 8 bases and J lost 3 bases. The germline V gene encodes CDR1 DFQATT and CDR2 SNEGSKA (reference sequence). CDR3 sequence (DNA): TGCAGTCCCAGGGGGCACACTGAAGCTTTCTTT. Its protein is CSPRGHTEAFF.

J is TRBJ1-1 and V is TRBV5-1, with TRBD1 matching over 8 bases. The CDR3 totals 14 residues. In germline, CDR1 is SGHRS, CDR2 YFSETQ. V was pared by 4 bases and J by 4 bases, with 6 bases of the junction left unmatched. Here the CDR3 reads CASSDTGGTTEAFF. The DNA for the CDR3 is TGCGCCAGCAGCGATACAGGGGGAACCACTGAAGCTTTCTTT.

V and J are TRBV4-1 and TRBJ2-5; a possible D gene is TRBD1 (6 bases). V was clipped by 4 bases and J by 1 base, with 16 bases between them. Germline CDR1 is MGHRA and CDR2 is YSYEKL. This CDR3 has 16 residues. The CDR3 sequence: CASSRVRDKPQETQYF. The CDR3 DNA follows: TGCGCCAGCAGCCGAGTCAGGGACAAACCCCAAGAGACCCAGTACTTC.

The chain carries TRBV5-5 and TRBJ2-1, with 9 positions matching TRBD2. Trimming took 0 bases from V and 4 from J; bases not matched to a gene: 2. The CDR3 runs 15 residues. Germline-derived CDR1 and CDR2 are SGHKS and YYEKEE (reference sequence). This CDR3 reads CASSLGAGGYNEQFF. CDR3 DNA: TGTGCCAGCAGCTTGGGCGCGGGGGGGTACAATGAGCAGTTCTTC.

This chain's CDR3 is CASSIRPDYTDTQYF. DNA of the CDR3: TGTGCCAGCAGCATTCGACCCGACTACACAGATACGCAGTATTTT. The rearrangement links TRBV9 to TRBJ2-3; D possibly corresponds to TRBD2 (5 bases). V was pared by 4 bases and J by 2 bases, with 14 bases between. Germline CDR1 is SGDLS and CDR2 is YYNGEE. The CDR3 totals 15 residues.

The V gene is TRBV6-1, the J gene TRBJ2-3; 12 nucleotides match TRBD2. This CDR3 region has 15 residues. V lost 4 bases and J lost 1; bases outside the gene matches: 0. The germline V gene has CDR1 MNHNS and CDR2 SASEGT. The CDR3 sequence: CASSGLAGGTDTQYF. DNA of the CDR3: TGTGCCAGCAGTGGACTAGCGGGGGGCACAGATACGCAGTATTTT.

The genes are TRBV5-1 and TRBJ1-2, with D possibly TRBD1 on 6 matching bases. In germline, CDR1 is SGHRS, CDR2 YFSETQ. V lost 4 bases and J lost 2, with 21 bases in between. The CDR3 sequence is 17 residues long. The CDR3 DNA reads as TGCGCCAGCAGCCCCGAGGGGACATCGTCCAGAAACTATGGCTACACCTTC. This gives the protein CASSPEGTSSRNYGYTF.

This chain connects TRBV7-9 to TRBJ2-3; no clear D. CDR3 length: 12 amino acids. The ends were cut back, 5 bases at V and 2 bases at J, with 5 bases in the middle. The germline V gene encodes CDR1 SEHNR and CDR2 FQNEAQ (reference sequence). For the CDR3, the DNA is TGTGCCAGCAGCGAGCTCACAGATACGCAGTATTTT. This encodes CASSELTDTQYF. Full variable domain (outside the CDR3, taken from reference TRBV7-9 and TRBJ2-3): DTGVSQNPRHKITKRGQNVTFRCDPISEHNRLYWYRQTLGQGPEFLTYFQNEAQLEKSRLLSDRFSAERPKGSFSTLEIQRTEQGDSAMYLCASSELTDTQYFGPGTRLTVL.

The chain links TRBV11-3 to TRBJ2-2, with D unresolved. CDR3 length: 15 residues. Per germline, CDR1 SGHNT and CDR2 YENEEA. The V end was cut by 0 bases, the J end by 2 bases, with 7 bases between. CDR3 coding DNA: TGTGCCAGCAGCTTAGACTCCTTAAACACCGGGGAGCTGTTTTTT. It specifies CASSLDSLNTGELFF.

V and J are TRBV2 and TRBJ1-2; 11 positions match TRBD1. The CDR3 is 15 amino acids. V trimming: 4 bases; J trimming: 6 bases; junction bases outside the gene matches: 7. Per germline, CDR1 SNHLY and CDR2 FYNNEI. The CDR3 sequence: CASSVRTGGAHGYTF. The CDR3 nucleotides read TGTGCCAGCAGTGTTCGGACAGGGGGCGCCCATGGCTACACCTTC.